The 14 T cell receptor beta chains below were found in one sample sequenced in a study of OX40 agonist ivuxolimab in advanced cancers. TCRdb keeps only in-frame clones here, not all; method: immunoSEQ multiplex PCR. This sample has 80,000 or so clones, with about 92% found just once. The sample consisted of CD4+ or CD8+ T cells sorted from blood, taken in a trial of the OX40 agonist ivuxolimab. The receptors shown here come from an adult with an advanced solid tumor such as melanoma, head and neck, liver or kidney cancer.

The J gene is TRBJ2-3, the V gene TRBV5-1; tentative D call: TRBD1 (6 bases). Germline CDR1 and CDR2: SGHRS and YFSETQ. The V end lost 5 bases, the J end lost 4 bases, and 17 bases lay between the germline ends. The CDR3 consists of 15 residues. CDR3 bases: TGCGCCAGCAGAGGGGGTGGAACAACATCAGATACGCAGTATTTT. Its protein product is CASRGGGTTSDTQYF.

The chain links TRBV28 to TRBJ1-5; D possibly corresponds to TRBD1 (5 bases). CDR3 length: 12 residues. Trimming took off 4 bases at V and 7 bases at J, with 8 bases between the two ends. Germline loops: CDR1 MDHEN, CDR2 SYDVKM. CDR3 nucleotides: TGTGCCAGCAGTTCCTGGGACCAGCCCCAGCATTTT. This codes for CASSSWDQPQHF.

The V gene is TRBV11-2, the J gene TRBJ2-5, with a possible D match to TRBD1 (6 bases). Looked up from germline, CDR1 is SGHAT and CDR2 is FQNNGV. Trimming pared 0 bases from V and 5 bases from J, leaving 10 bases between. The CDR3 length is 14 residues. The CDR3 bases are TGTGCCAGCAGCTTAGAAAGGGGGTTTGAGACCCAGTACTTC. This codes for CASSLERGFETQYF. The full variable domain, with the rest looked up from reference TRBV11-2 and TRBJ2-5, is EAGVAQSPRYKIIEKRQSVAFWCNPISGHATLYWYQQILGQGPKLLIQFQNNGVVDDSQLPKDRFSAERLKGVDSTLKIQPAKLEDSAVYLCASSLERGFETQYFGPGTRLLVL.

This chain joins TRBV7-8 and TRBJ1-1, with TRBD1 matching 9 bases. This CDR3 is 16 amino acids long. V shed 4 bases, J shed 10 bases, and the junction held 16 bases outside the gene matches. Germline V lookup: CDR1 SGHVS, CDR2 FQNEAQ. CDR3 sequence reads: CASSSQQGAVVEGAFF. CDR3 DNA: TGTGCCAGCAGCTCCCAACAGGGGGCGGTCGTTGAGGGAGCTTTCTTT.

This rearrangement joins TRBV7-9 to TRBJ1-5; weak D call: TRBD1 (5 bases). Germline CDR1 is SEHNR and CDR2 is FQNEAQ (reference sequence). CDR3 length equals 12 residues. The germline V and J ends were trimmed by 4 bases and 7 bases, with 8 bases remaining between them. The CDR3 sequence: CASSYDSQPQHF. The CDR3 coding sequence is TGTGCCAGCAGCTACGACAGCCAGCCCCAGCATTTT.

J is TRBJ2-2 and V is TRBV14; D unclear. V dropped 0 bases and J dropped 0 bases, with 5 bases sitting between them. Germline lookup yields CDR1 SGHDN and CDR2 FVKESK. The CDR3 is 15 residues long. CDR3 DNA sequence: TGTGCCAGCAGCCAAGATAGCACGAACACCGGGGAGCTGTTTTTT. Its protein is CASSQDSTNTGELFF.

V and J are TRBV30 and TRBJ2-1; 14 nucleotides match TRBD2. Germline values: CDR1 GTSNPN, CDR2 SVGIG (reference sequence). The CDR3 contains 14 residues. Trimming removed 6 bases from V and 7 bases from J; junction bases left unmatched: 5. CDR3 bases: TGTGCCTGCAAGACTAGCGGGGGGGCTAATGAGCAGTTCTTC. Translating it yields CACKTSGGANEQFF.

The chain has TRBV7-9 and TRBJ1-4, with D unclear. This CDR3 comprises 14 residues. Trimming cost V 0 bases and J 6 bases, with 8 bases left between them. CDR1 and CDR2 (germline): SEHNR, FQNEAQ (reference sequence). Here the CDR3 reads CASSLAGSDEKLFF. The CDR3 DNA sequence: TGTGCCAGCAGCTTAGCCGGGAGTGATGAAAAACTGTTTTTT.

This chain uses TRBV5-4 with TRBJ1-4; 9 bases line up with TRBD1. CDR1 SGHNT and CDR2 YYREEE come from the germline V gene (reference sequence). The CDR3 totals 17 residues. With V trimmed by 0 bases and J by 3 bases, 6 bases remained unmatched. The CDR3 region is CASSLGTGALSNEKLFF. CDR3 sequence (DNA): TGTGCCAGCAGCTTGGGGACAGGGGCCTTATCTAATGAAAAACTGTTTTTT.

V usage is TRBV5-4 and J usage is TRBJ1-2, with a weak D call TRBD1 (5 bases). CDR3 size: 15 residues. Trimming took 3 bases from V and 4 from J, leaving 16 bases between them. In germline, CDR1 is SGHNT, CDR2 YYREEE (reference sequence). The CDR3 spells CASSSSLGDPYGYTF. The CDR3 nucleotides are TGTGCCAGCAGCTCCTCTCTGGGGGACCCCTATGGCTACACCTTC.

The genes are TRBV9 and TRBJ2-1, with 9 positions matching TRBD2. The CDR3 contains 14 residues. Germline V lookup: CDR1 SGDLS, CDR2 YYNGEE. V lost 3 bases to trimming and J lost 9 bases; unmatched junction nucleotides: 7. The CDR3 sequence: CASSASGIAFEQFF. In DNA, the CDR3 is TGTGCCAGCAGCGCTAGCGGGATCGCATTTGAGCAGTTCTTC.

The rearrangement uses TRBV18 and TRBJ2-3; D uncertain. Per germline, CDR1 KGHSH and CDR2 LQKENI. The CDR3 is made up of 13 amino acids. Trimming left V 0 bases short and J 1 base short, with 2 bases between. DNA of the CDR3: TGTGCCAGCTCACCACCCGGCACAGATACGCAGTATTTT. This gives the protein CASSPPGTDTQYF.

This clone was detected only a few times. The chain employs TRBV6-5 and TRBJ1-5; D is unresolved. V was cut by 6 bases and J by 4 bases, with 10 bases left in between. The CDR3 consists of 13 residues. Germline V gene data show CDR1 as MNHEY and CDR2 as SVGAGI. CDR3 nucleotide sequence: TGTGCCAGCAGACTGGACGGGAATCAGCCCCAGCATTTT. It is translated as CASRLDGNQPQHF.

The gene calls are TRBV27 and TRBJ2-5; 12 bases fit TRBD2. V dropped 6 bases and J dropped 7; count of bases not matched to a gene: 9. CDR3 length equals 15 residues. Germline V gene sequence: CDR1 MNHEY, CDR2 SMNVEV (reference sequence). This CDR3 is CASRNLAGGPPTQYF. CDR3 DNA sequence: TGTGCCAGCAGGAACCTAGCGGGGGGGCCCCCGACCCAGTACTTC.